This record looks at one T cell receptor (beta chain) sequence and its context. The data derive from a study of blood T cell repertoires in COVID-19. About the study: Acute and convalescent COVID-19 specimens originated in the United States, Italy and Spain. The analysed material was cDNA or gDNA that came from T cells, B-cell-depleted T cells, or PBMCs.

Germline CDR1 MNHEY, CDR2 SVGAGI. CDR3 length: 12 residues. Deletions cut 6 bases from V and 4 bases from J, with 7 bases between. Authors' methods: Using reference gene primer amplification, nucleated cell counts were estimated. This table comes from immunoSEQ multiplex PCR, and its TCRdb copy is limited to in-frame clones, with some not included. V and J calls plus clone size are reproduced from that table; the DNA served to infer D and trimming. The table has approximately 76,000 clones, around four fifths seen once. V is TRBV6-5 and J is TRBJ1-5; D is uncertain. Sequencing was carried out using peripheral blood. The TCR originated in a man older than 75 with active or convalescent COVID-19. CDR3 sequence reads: CASRTGNQPQHF. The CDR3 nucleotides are TGTGCCAGCAGGACCGGGAATCAGCCCCAGCATTTT.